This TCR beta chain was recovered during a study of vaccination effects on CD4 cells after COVID-19. Broader study findings: Clones that were induced by infection or by vaccine showed marked contraction late after vaccination.

The CDR3 length is 13 residues. Looked up from germline, CDR1 is SGHNT and CDR2 is YYREEE (reference sequence). V was cut by 2 bases and J by 4 bases, with 9 bases left in between. CD4+ T cells specific for antigen were expanded with viral peptide pools by the ViraFEST assay before sequencing. Isolation of CD4+ T cells took place after approximately 10 days of culture. All participants had two doses of either the BNT162b2 or mRNA-1273 vaccine. TCRdb's copy holds only in-frame clones and misses some; the assay was immunoSEQ multiplex PCR. The sample has about 46,000 clones; around 80% are singletons. A few counts support this clone. Antigen: not known.

The sequence came from a human donor who received a COVID-19 vaccine. Here the sequenced sample was CD4+ T cells from PBMCs cultured with HCoV-OC43 spike peptides, taken after COVID-19 vaccination. The subset was: HCoV-OC43 spike overlapping peptide pool stimulation. This sequence joins TRBV5-4 and TRBJ1-1, with unresolved D. The CDR3 bases are TGTGCCAGCAGCTTTTATGGACCCACTGAAGCTTTCTTT. This codes for CASSFYGPTEAFF.